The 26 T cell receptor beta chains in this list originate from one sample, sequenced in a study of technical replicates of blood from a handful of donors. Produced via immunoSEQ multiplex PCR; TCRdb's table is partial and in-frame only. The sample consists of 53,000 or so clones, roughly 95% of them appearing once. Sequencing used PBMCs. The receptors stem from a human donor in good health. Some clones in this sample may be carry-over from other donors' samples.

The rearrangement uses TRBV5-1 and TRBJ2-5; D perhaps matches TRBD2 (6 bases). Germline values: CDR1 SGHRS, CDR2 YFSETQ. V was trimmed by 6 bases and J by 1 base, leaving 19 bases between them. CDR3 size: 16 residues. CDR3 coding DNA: TGCGCCAGCAAGGGGACCCCGGGAGTGACCCAAGAGACCCAGTACTTC. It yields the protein CASKGTPGVTQETQYF.

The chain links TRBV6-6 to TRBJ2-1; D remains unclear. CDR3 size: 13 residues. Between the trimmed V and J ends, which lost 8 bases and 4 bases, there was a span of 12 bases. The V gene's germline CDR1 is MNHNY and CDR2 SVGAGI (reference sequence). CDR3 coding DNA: TGTGCCAGCGTAGCTGAAGGTTACAATGAGCAGTTCTTC. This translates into CASVAEGYNEQFF.

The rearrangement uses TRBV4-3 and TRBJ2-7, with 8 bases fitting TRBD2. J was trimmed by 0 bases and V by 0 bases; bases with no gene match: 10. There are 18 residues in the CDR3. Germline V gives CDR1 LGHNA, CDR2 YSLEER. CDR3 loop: CASSQEGASGSPSYEQYF. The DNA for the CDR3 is TGCGCCAGCAGCCAAGAGGGGGCTAGCGGGTCACCCTCCTACGAGCAGTACTTC.

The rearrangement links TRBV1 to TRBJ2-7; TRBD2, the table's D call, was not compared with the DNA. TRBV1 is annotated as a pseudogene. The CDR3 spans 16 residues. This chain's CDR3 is CTSTSRWREISYEQYF. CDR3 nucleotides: TGCACCAGCACATCCCGCTGGCGGGAGATATCCTACGAGCAGTACTTC.

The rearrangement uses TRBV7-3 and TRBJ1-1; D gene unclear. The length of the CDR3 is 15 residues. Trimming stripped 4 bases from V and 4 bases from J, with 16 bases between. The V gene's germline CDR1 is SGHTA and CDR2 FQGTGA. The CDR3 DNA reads TGTGCCAGCAGCTCTAGCCCAGGTGGGAGCACTGAAGCTTTCTTT. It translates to CASSSSPGGSTEAFF.

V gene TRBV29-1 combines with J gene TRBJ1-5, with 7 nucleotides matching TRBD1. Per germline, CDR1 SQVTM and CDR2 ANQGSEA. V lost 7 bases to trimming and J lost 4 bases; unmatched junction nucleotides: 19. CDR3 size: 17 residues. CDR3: CSAPWTGLFLCNQPQHF. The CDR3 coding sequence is TGCAGCGCCCCTTGGACAGGCCTTTTTTTGTGTAATCAGCCCCAGCATTTT.

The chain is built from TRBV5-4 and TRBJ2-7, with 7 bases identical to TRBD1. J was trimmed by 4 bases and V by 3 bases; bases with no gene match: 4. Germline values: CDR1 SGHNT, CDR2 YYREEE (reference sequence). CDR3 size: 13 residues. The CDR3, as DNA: TGTGCCAGCAGCTGGGACAGAGATTACGAGCAGTACTTC. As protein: CASSWDRDYEQYF.

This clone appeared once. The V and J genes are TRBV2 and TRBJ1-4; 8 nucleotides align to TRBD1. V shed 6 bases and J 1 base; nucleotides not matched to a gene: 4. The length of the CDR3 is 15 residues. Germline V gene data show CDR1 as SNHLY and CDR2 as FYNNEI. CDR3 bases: TGTGCCAGCAGCGCAGACAGGGGAACTAATGAAAAACTGTTTTTT. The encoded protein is CASSADRGTNEKLFF.

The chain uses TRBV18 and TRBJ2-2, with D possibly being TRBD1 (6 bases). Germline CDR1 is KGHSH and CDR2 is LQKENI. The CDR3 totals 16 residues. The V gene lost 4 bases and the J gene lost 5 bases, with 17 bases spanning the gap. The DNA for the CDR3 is TGTGCCAGCTCACTACTCCAGATACAGGGAACCGGGGAGCTGTTTTTT. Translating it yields CASSLLQIQGTGELFF.

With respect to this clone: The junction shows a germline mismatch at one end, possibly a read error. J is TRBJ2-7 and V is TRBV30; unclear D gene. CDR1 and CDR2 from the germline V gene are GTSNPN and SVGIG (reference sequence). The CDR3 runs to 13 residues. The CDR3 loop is CAWRSTWNYGQYF. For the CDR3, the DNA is TGTGCCTGGAGATCGACCTGGAACTACGGGCAGTACTTC. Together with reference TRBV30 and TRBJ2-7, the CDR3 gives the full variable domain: SQTIHQWPATLVQPVGSPLSLECTVEGTSNPNLYWYRQAAGRGLQLLFYSVGIGQISSEVPQNLSASRPQDRQFILSSKKLLLSDSGFYLCAWRSTWNYGQYFGPGTRLTVT.

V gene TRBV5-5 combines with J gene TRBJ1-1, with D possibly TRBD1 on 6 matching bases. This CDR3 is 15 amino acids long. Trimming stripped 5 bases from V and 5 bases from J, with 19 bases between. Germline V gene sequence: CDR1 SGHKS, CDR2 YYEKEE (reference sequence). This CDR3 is CASRHAGGPGTEAFF. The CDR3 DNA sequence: TGTGCCAGCAGACATGCGGGGGGGCCGGGGACTGAAGCTTTCTTT.

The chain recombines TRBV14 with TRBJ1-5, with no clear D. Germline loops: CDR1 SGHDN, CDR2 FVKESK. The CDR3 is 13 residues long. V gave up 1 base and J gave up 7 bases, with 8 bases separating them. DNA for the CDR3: TGTGCCAGCAGCCAAGGGCCGGGACAGCCCCAGCATTTT. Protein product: CASSQGPGQPQHF.

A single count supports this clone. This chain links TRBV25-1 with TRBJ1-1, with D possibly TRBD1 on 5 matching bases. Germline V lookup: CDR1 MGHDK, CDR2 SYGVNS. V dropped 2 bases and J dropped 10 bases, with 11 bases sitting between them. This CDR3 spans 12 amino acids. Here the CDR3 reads CASSEQGVGAFF. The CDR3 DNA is TGTGCCAGCAGTGAACAGGGTGTAGGAGCTTTCTTT.

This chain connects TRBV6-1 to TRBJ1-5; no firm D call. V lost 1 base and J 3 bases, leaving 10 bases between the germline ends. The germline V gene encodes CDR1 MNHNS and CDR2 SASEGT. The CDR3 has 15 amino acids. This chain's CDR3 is CASSEGAGNNQPQHF. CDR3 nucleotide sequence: TGTGCCAGCAGTGAAGGGGCAGGTAACAATCAGCCCCAGCATTTT.

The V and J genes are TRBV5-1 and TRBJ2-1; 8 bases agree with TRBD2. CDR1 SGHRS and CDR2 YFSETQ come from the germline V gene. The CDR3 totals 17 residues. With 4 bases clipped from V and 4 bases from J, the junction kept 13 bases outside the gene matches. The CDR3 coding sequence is TGCGCCAGCAGCCAACACCCCGGCGGGGGGAATTACAATGAGCAGTTCTTC. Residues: CASSQHPGGGNYNEQFF.

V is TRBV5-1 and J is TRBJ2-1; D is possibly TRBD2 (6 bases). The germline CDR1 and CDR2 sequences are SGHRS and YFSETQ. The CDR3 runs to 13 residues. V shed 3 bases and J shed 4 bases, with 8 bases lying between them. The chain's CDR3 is CASSSGLYNEQFF. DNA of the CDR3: TGCGCCAGCAGCTCGGGACTGTACAATGAGCAGTTCTTC.

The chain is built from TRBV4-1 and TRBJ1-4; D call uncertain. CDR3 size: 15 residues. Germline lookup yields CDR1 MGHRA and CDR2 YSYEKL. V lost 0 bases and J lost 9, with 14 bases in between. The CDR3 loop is CASSQEDGDSQKLFF. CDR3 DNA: TGCGCCAGCAGCCAAGAAGACGGAGATTCACAAAAACTGTTTTTT.

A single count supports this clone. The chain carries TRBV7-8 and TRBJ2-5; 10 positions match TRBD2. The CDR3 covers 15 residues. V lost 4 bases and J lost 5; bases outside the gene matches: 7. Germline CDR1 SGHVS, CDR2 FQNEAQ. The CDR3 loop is CASSSHSGGWETQYF. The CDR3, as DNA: TGTGCCAGCAGCTCTCATAGCGGGGGGTGGGAGACCCAGTACTTC.

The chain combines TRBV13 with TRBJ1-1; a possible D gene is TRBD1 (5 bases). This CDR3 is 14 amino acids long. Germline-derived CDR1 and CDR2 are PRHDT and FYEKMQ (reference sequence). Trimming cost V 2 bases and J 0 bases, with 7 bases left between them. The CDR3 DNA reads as TGTGCCAGCAGCTTAAGGGGCTTGAACACTGAAGCTTTCTTT. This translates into CASSLRGLNTEAFF.

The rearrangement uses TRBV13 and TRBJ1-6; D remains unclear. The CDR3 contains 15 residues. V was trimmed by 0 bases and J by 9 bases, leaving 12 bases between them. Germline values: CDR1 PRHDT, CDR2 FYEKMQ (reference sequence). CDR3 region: CASSLGVDLGSPLHF. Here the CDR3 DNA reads TGTGCCAGCAGCTTAGGGGTTGACTTGGGTTCACCCCTCCACTTT.

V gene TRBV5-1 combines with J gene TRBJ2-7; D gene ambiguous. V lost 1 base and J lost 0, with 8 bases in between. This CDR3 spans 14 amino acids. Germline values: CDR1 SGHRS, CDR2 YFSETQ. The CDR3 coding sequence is TGCGCCAGCAGCTTGATAGAGAGCTCCTACGAGCAGTACTTC. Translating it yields CASSLIESSYEQYF. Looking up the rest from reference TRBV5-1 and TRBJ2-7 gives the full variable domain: KAGVTQTPRYLIKTRGQQVTLSCSPISGHRSVSWYQQTPGQGLQFLFEYFSETQRNKGNFPGRFSGRQFSNSRSEMNVSTLELGDSALYLCASSLIESSYEQYFGPGTRLTVT.

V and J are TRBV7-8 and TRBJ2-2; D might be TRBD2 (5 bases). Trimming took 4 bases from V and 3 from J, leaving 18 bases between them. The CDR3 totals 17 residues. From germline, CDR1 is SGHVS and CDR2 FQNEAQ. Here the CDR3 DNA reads TGTGCCAGCAGCTCCCGAGGTTGGAGCGGCGACACCGGGGAGCTGTTTTTT. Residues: CASSSRGWSGDTGELFF.

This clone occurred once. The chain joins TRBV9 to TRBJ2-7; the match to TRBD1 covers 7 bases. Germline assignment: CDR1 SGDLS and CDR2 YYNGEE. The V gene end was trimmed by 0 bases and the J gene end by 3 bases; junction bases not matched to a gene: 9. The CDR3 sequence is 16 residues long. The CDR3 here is CASSVDRGGQGYEQYF. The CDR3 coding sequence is TGTGCCAGCAGCGTAGACAGAGGGGGCCAGGGCTACGAGCAGTACTTC.

DNA of the CDR3: TGTGCCAGCAGCTCATTGTCCGGGACAGGGGTCAATGAGCAGTTCTTC. It codes for CASSSLSGTGVNEQFF. The chain links TRBV13 to TRBJ2-1, with 10 bases matching TRBD1. Trimming took 4 bases from V and 6 from J; bases not matched to a gene: 9. CDR3 size: 16 residues. Germline CDR1 reads PRHDT; CDR2 reads FYEKMQ (reference sequence).

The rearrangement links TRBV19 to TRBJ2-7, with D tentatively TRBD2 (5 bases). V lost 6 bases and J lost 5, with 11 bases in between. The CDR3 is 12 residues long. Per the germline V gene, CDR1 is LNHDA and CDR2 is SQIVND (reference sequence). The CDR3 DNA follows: TGTGCCAGTAGCATCGGGGTGAACGAGCAGTACTTC. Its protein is CASSIGVNEQYF. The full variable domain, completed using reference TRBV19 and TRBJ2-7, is DGGITQSPKYLFRKEGQNVTLSCEQNLNHDAMYWYRQDPGQGLRLIYYSQIVNDFQKGDIAEGYSVSREKKESFPLTVTSAQKNPTAFYLCASSIGVNEQYFGPGTRLTVT.

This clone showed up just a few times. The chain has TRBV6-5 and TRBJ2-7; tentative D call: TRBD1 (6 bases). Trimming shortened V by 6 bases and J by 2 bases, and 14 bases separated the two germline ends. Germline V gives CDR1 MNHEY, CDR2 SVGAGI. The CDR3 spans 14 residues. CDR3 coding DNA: TGTGCCAGCAGGGTCTCCAGGGGAACCTACGAGCAGTACTTC. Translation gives CASRVSRGTYEQYF.